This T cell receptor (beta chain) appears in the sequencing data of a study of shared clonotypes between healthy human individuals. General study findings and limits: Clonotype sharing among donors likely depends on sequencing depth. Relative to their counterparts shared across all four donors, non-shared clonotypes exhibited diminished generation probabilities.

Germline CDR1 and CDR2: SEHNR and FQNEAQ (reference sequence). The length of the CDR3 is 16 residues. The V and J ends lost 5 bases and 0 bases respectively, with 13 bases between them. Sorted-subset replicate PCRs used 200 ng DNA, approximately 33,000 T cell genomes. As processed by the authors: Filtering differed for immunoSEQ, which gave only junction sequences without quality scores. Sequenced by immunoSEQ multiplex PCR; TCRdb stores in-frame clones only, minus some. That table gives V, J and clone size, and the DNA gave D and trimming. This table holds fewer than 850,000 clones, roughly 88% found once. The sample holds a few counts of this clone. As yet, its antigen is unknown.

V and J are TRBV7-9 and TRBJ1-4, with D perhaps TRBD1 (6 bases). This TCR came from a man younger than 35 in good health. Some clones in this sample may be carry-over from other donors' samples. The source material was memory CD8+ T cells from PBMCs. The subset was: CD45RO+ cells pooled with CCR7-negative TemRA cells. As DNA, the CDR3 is TGTGCCAGCAGCCCCACCGGGGGCACAACTAATGAAAAACTGTTTTTT. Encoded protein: CASSPTGGTTNEKLFF.